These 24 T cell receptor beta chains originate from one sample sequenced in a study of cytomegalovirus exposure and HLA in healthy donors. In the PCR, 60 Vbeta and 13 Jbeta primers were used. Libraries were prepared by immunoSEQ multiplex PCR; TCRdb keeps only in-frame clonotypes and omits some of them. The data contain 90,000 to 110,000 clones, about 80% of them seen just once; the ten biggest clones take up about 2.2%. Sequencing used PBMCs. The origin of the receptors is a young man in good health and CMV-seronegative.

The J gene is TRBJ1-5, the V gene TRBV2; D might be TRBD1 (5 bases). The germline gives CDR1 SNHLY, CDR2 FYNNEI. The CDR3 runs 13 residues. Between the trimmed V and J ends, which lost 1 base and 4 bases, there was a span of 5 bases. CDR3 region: CASSEEGNQPQHF. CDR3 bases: TGTGCCAGCAGTGAAGAGGGGAATCAGCCCCAGCATTTT. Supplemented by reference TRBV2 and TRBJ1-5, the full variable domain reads EPEVTQTPSHQVTQMGQEVILRCVPISNHLYFYWYRQILGQKVEFLVSFYNNEISEKSEIFDDQFSVERPDGSNFTLKIRSTKLEDSAMYFCASSEEGNQPQHFGDGTRLSIL.

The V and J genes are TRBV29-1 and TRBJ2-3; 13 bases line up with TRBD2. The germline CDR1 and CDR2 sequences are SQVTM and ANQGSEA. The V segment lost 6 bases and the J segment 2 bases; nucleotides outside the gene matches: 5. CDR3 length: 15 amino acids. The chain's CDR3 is CSVGTSGTLTDTQYF. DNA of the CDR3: TGCAGCGTCGGGACTAGCGGGACCCTCACAGATACGCAGTATTTT.

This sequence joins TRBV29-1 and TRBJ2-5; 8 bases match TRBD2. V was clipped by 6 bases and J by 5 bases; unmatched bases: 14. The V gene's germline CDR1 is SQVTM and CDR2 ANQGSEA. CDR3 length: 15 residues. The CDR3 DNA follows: TGCAGCGTCGGTGCGCCAGCGGGACTAGGGGAGACCCAGTACTTC. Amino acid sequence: CSVGAPAGLGETQYF.

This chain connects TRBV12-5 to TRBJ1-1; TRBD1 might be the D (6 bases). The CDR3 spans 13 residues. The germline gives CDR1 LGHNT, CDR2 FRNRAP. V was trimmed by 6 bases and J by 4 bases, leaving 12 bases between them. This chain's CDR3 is CASGQGGGTEAFF. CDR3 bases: TGTGCTAGTGGACAAGGGGGGGGCACTGAAGCTTTCTTT.

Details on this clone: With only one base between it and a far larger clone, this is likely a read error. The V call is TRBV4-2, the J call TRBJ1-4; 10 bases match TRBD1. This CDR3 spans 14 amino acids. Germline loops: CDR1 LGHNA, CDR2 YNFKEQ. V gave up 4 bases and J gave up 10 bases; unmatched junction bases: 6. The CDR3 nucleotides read TGTGCCAGCAGCCGGGGACAGGGGATAGGAAAACTGTTTTTT. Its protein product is CASSRGQGIGKLFF.

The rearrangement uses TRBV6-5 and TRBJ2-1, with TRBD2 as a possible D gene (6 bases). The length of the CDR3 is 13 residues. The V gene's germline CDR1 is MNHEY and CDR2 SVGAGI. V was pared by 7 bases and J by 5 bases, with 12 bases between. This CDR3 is CASTRDLNNEQFF. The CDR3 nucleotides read TGTGCCAGCACCAGGGACTTGAACAATGAGCAGTTCTTC.

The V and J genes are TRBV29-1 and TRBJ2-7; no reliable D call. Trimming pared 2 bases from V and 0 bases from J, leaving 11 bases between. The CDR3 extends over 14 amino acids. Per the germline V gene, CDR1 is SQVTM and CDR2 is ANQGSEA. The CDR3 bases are TGCAGCGTTGAATTAGGCGCTAGCTCCTACGAGCAGTACTTC. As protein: CSVELGASSYEQYF.

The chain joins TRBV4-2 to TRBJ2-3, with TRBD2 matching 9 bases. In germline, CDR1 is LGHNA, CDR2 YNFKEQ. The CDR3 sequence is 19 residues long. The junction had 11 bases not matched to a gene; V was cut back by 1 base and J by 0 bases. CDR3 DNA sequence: TGTGCCAGCAGCCAAGCCTTCCTTATAGCGGGAGCCAGCACAGATACGCAGTATTTT. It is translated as CASSQAFLIAGASTDTQYF.

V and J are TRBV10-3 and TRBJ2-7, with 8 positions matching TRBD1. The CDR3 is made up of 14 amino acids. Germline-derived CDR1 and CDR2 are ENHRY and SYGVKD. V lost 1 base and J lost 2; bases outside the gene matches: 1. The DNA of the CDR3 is TGTGCCATCAGTGAGTTACAGGGGGCCTACGAGCAGTACTTC. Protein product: CAISELQGAYEQYF.

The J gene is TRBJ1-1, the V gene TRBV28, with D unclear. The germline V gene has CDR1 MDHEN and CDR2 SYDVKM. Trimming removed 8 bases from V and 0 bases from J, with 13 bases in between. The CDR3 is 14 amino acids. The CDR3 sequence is CASAGVPMNTEAFF. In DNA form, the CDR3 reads TGTGCCAGCGCCGGGGTCCCAATGAACACTGAAGCTTTCTTT.

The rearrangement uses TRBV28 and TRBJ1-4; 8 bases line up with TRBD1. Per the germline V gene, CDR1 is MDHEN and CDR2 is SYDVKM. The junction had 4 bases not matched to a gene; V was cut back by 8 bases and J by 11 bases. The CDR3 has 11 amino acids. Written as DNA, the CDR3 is TGTGCCAGCGGCACAGGGGGGAAACTGTTTTTT. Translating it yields CASGTGGKLFF.

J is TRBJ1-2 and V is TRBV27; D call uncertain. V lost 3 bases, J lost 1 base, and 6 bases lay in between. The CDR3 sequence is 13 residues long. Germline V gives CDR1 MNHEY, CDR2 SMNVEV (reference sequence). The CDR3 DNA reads TGTGCCAGCAGTTTTCAGTATAACTATGGCTACACCTTC. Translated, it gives CASSFQYNYGYTF.

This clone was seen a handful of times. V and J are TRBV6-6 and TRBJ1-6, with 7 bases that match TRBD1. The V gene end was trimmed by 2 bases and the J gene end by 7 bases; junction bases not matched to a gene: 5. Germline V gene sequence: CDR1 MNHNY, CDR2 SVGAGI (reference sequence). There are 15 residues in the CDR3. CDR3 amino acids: CASSYPGQNNSPLHF. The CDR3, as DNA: TGTGCCAGCAGTTACCCGGGACAGAACAATTCACCCCTCCACTTT.

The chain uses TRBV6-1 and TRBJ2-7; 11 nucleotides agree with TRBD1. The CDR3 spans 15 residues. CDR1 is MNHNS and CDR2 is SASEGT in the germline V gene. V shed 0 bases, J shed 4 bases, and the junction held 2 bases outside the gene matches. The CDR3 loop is CASSEAGQGVYEQYF. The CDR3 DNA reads TGTGCCAGCAGTGAAGCGGGACAGGGGGTTTACGAGCAGTACTTC.

The CDR3 DNA follows: TGTGCCAGCAGATTGGGGGGAGCGGATGGCTACACCTTC. It translates to CASRLGGADGYTF. This sequence joins TRBV7-8 and TRBJ1-2; perhaps TRBD1 as D (5 bases). V lost 6 bases and J 6 bases, leaving 14 bases between the germline ends. The CDR3 has 13 amino acids. Germline V gives CDR1 SGHVS, CDR2 FQNEAQ.

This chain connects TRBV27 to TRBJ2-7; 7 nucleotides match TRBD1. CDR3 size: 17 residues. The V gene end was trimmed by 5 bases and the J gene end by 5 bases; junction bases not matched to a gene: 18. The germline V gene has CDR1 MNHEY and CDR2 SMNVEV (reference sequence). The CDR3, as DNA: TGTGCCAGCAGTAACCAACCCACAGGGGAATTTGTCCACGAGCAGTACTTC. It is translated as CASSNQPTGEFVHEQYF.

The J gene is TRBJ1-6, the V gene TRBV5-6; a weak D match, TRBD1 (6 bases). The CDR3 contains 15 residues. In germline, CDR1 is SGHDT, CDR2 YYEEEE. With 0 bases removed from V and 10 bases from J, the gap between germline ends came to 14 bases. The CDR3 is CASSLDSGGRSPLHF. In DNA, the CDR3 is TGTGCCAGCAGCTTGGACAGCGGGGGGCGGTCACCCCTCCACTTT.

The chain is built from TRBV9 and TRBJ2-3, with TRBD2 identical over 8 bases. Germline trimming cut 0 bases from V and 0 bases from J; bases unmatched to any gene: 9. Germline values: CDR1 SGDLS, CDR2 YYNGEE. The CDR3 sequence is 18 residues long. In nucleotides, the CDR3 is TGTGCCAGCAGCGTAGGCCGTCCGGGACTAGGGAGCACAGATACGCAGTATTTT. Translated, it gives CASSVGRPGLGSTDTQYF.

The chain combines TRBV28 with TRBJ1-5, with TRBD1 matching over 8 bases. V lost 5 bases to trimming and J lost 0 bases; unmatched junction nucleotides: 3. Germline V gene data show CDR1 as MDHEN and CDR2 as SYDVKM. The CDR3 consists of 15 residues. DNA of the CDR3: TGTGCCAGCAGTAGACAGGGGTATAGCAATCAGCCCCAGCATTTT. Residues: CASSRQGYSNQPQHF.

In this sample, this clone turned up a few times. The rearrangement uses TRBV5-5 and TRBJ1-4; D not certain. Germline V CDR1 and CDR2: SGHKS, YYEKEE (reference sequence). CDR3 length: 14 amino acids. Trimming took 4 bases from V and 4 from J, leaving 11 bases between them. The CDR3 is CASSLGLFNEKLFF. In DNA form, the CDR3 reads TGTGCCAGCAGCCTCGGACTGTTTAATGAAAAACTGTTTTTT. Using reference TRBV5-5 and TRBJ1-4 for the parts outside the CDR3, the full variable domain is DAGVTQSPTHLIKTRGQQVTLRCSPISGHKSVSWYQQVLGQGPQFIFQYYEKEERGRGNFPDRFSARQFPNYSSELNVNALLLGDSALYLCASSLGLFNEKLFFGSGTQLSVL.

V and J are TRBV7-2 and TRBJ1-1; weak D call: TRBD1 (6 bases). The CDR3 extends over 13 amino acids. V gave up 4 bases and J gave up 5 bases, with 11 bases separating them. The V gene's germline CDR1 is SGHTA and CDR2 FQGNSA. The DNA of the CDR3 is TGTGCCAGCAGCTACAGGGTGGGGACTGAAGCTTTCTTT. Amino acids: CASSYRVGTEAFF.

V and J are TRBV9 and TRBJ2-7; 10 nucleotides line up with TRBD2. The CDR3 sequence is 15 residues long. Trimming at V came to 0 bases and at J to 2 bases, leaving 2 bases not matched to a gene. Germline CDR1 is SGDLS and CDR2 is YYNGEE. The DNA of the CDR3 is TGTGCCAGCAGCGTAGGCCTAGCGGGAGCCTACGAGCAGTACTTC. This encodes CASSVGLAGAYEQYF.

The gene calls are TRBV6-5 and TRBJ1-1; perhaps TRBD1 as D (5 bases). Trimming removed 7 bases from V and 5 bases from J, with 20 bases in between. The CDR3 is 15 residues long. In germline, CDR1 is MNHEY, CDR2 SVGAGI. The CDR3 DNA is TGTGCCAGCACCCGGCGTGGGGCCCTGATGACTGAAGCTTTCTTT. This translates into CASTRRGALMTEAFF.

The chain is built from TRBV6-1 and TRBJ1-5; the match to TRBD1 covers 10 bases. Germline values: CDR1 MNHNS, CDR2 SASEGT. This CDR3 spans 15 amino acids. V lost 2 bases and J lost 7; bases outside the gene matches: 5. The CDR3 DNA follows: TGTGCCAGCAGTGAATTGACAGGGGGCGGACAGCCCCAGCATTTT. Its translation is CASSELTGGGQPQHF.